These T cell receptor beta chains were read from a single sample in a study of blood T cells in healthy people across ages. TCRdb called the 5' RACE reads again in MiXCR, with one record for every CDR3 protein. The table records around 970,000 distinct CDR3 sequences, about 53% of them present only once. Source material: blood. The receptors originated from a woman aged 55-69 years in good health. Each CDR3 is given without its conserved first and last residue. The order of the fields is clone size, D gene, V gene, J gene, CDR3 protein. A D gene is named only where the DNA matches it firmly. Rows give clone size only sometimes, using once, few, many, or a class for an expanded clone.

size: few; D: .; V: TRBV7-2; J: TRBJ1-2; CDR3: ASSPAWGGKDGYT
size: .; D: .; V: TRBV19; J: TRBJ2-5; CDR3: ASSIGSGGEETQY
size: .; D: .; V: TRBV28; J: TRBJ1-4; CDR3: ASSSGGGNEKLF
size: few; D: .; V: TRBV5-1; J: TRBJ2-1; CDR3: ASSSTEYNEQF
size: .; D: TRBD2; V: TRBV6-2/TRBV6-3; J: TRBJ2-1; CDR3: ASGGRPAGDEQF
size: .; D: TRBD1; V: TRBV20-1; J: TRBJ2-1; CDR3: SAIRTGLNEQF
size: few; D: .; V: TRBV29-1; J: TRBJ2-3; CDR3: SVDSITDTQY
size: .; D: TRBD2; V: TRBV20-1; J: .; CDR3: SARSIAGTSGRGQETQY
size: few; D: .; V: TRBV6-6; J: TRBJ2-3; CDR3: ASTIGAKDTQY
size: .; D: .; V: TRBV29-1; J: TRBJ2-7; CDR3: SVISREQY
size: once; D: TRBD2; V: TRBV7-2; J: TRBJ2-7; CDR3: ASSIAGSYLYEQY
size: few; D: .; V: TRBV6-5; J: TRBJ1-2; CDR3: ASSYGFLGSYGYT
size: .; D: TRBD1; V: TRBV2; J: TRBJ2-1; CDR3: AGTETGVYNEQF
size: .; D: TRBD2; V: TRBV7-3; J: TRBJ2-5; CDR3: ASIKGRGLAGMWETQY